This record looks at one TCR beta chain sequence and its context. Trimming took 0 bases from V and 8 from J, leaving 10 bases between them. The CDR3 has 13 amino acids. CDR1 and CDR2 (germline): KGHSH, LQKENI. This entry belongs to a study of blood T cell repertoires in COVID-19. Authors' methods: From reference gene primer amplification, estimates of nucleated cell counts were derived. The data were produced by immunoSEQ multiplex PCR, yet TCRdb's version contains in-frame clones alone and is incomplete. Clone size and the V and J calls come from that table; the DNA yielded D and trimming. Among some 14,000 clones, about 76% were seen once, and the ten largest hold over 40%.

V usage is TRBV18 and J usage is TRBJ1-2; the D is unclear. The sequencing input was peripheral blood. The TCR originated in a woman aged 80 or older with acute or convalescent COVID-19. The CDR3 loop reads CASSPPAGNGYTF. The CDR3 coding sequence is TGTGCCAGCTCACCACCGGCGGGGAACGGCTACACCTTC. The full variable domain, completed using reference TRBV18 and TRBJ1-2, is NAGVMQNPRHLVRRRGQEARLRCSPMKGHSHVYWYRQLPEEGLKFMVYLQKENIIDESGMPKERFSAEFPKEGPSILRIQQVVRGDSAAYFCASSPPAGNGYTFGSGTRLTVV.